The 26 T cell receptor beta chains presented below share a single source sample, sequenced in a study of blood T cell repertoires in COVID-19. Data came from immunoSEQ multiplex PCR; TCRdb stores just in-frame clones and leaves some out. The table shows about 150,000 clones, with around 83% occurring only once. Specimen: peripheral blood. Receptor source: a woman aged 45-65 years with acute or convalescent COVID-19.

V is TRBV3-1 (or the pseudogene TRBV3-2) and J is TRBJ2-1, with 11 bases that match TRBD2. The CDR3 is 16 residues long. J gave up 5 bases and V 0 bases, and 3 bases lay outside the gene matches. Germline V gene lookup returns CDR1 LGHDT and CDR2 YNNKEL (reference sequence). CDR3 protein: CASSQDWGLADNEQFF. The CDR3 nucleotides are TGTGCCAGCAGCCAAGATTGGGGACTAGCGGACAATGAGCAGTTCTTC.

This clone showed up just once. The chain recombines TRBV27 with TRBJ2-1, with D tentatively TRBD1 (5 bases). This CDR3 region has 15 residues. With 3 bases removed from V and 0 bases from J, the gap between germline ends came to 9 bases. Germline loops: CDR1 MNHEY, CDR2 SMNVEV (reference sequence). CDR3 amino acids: CASSFAGPSYNEQFF. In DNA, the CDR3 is TGTGCCAGCAGTTTTGCAGGGCCCTCCTACAATGAGCAGTTCTTC.

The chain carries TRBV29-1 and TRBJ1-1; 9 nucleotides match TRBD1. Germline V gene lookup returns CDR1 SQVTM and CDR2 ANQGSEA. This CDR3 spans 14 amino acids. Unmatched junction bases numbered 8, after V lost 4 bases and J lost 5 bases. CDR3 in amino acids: CSVGTGGSGTEAFF. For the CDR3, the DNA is TGCAGCGTTGGTACAGGGGGCAGTGGTACTGAAGCTTTCTTT.

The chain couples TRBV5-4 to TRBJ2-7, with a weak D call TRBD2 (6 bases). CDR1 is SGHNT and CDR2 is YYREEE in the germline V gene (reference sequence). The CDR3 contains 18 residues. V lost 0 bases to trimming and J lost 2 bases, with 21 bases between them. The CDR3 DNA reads TGTGCCAGCAGCTTGGAGGGAGGACAAAGGGTCCTACCCTACGAGCAGTACTTC. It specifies CASSLEGGQRVLPYEQYF.

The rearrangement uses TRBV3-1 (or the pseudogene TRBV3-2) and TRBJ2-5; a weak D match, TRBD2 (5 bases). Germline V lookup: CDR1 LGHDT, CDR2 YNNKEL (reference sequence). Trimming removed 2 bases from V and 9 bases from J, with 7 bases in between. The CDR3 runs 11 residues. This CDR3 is CASSQSGAQYF. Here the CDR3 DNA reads TGTGCCAGCAGCCAATCCGGGGCCCAGTACTTC.

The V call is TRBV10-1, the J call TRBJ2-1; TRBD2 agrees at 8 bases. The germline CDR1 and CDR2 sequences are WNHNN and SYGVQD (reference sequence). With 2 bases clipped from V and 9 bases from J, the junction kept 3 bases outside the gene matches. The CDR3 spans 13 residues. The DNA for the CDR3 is TGCGCCAGCAGTGAGCGGGGGGGAGGTGAGCAGTTCTTC. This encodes CASSERGGGEQFF.

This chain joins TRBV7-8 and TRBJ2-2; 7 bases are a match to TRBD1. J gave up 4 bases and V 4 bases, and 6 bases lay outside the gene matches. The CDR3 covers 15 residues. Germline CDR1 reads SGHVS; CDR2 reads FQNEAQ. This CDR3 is CASSSQGFVTGELFF. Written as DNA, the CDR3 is TGTGCCAGCAGCTCACAGGGGTTCGTCACCGGGGAGCTGTTTTTT.

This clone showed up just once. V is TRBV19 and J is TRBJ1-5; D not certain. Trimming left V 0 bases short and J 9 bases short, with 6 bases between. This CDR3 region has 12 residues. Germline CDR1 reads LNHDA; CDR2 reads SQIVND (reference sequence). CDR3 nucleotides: TGTGCCAGTAGTATAGAGCGGAGGCCCCAGCATTTT. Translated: CASSIERRPQHF.

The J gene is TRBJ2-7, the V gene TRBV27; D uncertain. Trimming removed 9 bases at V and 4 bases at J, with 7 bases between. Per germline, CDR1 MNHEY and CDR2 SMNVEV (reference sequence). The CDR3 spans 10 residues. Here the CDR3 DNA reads TGTGCCAGTGGGCGTTACGAGCAGTACTTC. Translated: CASGRYEQYF.

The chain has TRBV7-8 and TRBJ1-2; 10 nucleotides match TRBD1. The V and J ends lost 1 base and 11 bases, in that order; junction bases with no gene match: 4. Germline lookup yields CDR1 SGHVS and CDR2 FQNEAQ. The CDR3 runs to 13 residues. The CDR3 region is CASSLGDRGGYTF. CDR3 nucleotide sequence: TGTGCCAGCAGCTTAGGGGACAGGGGTGGTTACACCTTC.

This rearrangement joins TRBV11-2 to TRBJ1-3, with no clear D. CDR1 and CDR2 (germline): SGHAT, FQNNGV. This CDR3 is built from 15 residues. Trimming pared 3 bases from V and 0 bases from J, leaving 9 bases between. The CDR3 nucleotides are TGTGCCAGCAGCTTCCTGTCGAGCTCTGGAAACACCATATATTTT. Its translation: CASSFLSSSGNTIYF.

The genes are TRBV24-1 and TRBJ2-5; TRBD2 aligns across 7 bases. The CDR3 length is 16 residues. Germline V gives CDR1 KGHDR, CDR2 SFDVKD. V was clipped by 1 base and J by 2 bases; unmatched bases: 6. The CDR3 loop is CATSDFSRAGQETQYF. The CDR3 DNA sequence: TGTGCCACCAGTGATTTTTCACGAGCGGGACAAGAGACCCAGTACTTC.

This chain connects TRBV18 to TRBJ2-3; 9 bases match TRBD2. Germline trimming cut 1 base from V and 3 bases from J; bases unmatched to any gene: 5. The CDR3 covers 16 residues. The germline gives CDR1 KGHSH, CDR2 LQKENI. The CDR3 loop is CASSPLGLAGTDTQYF. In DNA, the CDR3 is TGTGCCAGCTCACCACTAGGCCTAGCGGGAACAGATACGCAGTATTTT.

This CDR3 is CSARTGDGYTF. The CDR3 bases are TGCAGCGCCAGGACAGGGGATGGCTACACCTTC. The chain links TRBV29-1 to TRBJ1-2; 9 positions agree with TRBD1. The CDR3 length is 11 residues. Germline V lookup: CDR1 SQVTM, CDR2 ANQGSEA. With 7 bases clipped from V and 6 bases from J, the junction kept 3 bases outside the gene matches.

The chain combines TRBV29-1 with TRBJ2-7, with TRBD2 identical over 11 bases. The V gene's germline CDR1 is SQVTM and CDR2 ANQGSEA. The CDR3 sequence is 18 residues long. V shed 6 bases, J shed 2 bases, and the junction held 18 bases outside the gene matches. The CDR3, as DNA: TGCAGCGTCACAGGACTGCACATTAGCGGGAGGGCCGCCTACGAGCAGTACTTC. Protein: CSVTGLHISGRAAYEQYF.

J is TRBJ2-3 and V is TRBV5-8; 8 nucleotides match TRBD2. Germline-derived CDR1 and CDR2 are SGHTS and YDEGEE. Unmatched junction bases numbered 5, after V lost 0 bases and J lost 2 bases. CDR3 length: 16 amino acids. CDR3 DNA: TGTGCCAGCAGCTTGGGCCTAGCGGGTCACACAGATACGCAGTATTTT. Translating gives CASSLGLAGHTDTQYF.

Here the CDR3 DNA reads TGTGCCAGCACCGCATTTTCAGCGGGAGTGGGGGCAGATACGCAGTATTTT. It is translated as CASTAFSAGVGADTQYF. The chain joins TRBV7-2 to TRBJ2-3; 8 bases match TRBD2. The germline V gene has CDR1 SGHTA and CDR2 FQGNSA. The ends lost 7 bases at V and 4 bases at J; junction bases unmatched: 16. The CDR3 is 17 residues long.

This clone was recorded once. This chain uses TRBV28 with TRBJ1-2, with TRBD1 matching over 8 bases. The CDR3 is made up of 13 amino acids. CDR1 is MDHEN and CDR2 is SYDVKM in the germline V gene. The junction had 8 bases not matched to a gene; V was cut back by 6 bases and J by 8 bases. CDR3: CASRHRQGSGYTF. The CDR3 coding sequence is TGTGCCAGCAGGCACAGACAGGGGAGCGGCTACACCTTC.

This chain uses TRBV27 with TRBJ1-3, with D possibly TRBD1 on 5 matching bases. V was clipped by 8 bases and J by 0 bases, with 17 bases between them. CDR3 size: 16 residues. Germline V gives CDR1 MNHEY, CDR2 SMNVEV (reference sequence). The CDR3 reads CASAPSGIGSGNTIYF. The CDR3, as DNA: TGTGCCAGCGCTCCTTCAGGGATCGGCTCTGGAAACACCATATATTTT.

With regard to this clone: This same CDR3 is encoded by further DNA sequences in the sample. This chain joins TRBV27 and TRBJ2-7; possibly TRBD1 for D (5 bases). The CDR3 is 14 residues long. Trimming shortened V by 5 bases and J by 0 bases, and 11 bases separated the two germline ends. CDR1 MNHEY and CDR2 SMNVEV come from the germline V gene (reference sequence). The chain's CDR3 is CASSPSDSSYEQYF. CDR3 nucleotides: TGTGCCAGCAGTCCCTCAGACAGCTCCTACGAGCAGTACTTC.

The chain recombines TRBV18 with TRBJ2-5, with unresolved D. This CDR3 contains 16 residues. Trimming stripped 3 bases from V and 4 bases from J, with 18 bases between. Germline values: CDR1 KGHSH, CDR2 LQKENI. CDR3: CASSPPGSAAGETQYF. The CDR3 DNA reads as TGTGCCAGCTCACCCCCCGGGTCAGCCGCCGGAGAGACCCAGTACTTC. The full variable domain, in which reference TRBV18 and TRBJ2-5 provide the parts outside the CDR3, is NAGVMQNPRHLVRRRGQEARLRCSPMKGHSHVYWYRQLPEEGLKFMVYLQKENIIDESGMPKERFSAEFPKEGPSILRIQQVVRGDSAAYFCASSPPGSAAGETQYFGPGTRLLVL.

CDR3 loop: CASSQSSSGNTGELFF. As DNA, the CDR3 is TGTGCCAGCAGCCAATCCTCTAGCGGAAACACCGGGGAGCTGTTTTTT. This chain links TRBV7-9 with TRBJ2-2; 7 bases agree with TRBD2. Germline V gives CDR1 SEHNR, CDR2 FQNEAQ (reference sequence). After removal of 5 bases from V and 2 bases from J, the junction contained 8 bases not matched to a gene. This CDR3 has 16 residues.

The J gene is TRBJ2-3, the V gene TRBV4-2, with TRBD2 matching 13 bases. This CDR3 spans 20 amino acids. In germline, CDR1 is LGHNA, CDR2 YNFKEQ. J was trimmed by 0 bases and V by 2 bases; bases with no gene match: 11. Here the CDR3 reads CASSQTLLAGGTSSTDTQYF. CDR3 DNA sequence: TGTGCCAGCAGCCAAACCTTACTAGCGGGAGGGACTTCTAGCACAGATACGCAGTATTTT.

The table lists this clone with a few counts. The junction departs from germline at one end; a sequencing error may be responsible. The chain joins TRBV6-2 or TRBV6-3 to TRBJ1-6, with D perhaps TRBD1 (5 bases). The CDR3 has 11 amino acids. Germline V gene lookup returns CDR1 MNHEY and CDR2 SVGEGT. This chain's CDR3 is CASSYDNRPCF. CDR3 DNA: TGTGCCAGCAGTTACGACAACAGGCCGTGTTTT.

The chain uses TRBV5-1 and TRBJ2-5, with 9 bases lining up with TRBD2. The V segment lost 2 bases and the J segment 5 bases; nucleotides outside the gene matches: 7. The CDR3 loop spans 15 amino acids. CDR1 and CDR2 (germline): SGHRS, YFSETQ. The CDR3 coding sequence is TGCGCCAGCAGCTTTCAAAGCGGGGGGAGGGAGACCCAGTACTTC. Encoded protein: CASSFQSGGRETQYF.

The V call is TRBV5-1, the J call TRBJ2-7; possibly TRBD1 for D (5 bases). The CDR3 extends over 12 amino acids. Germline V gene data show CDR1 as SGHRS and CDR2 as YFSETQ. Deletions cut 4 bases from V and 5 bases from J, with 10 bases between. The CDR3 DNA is TGCGCCAGCAGCCCTCAGGGCCACGAGCAGTACTTC. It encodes CASSPQGHEQYF.